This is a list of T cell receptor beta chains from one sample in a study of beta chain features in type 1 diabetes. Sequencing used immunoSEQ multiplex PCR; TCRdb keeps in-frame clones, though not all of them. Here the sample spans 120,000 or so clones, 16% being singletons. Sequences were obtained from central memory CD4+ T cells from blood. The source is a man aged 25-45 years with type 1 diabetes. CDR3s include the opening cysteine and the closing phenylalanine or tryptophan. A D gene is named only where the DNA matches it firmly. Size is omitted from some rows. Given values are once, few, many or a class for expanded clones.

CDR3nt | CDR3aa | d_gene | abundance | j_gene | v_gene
TGTGCCAGCAGCTTCAGGGGAGGTCTAGCCAAAAACATTCAGTACTTC | CASSFRGGLAKNIQYF | . | few | TRBJ2-4 | TRBV7-2
TGTGCCAGCAGCTCGGAGGATTCCGGGGAGCTGTTTTTT | CASSSEDSGELFF | . | few | TRBJ2-2 | TRBV28
TGTGCCAGCAGCACCCGGACGAGTGGCAATCAGCCCCAGCATTTT | CASSTRTSGNQPQHF | . | few | TRBJ1-5 | TRBV7-8
TGTGCCACTGACAGGGGAGAGGAAGTCTATGGCTACACCTTC | CATDRGEEVYGYTF | TRBD1 | few | TRBJ1-2 | TRBV7-9
TGTGCCAGCAGCTCCGGGGACGCTGGAAACACCATATATTTT | CASSSGDAGNTIYF | . | few | TRBJ1-3 | TRBV11-3
TGTGCCAGCAGCTCTCTCCGGCCCTCTGGGGCCAACGTCCTGACTTTC | CASSSLRPSGANVLTF | . | . | TRBJ2-6 | TRBV7-2
TGTGCCAGCAGCTTAGATCGCCGGGACAGTGGGGGCTACACCTTC | CASSLDRRDSGGYTF | TRBD1 | . | TRBJ1-2 | TRBV11-2
TGTGCCAGCAGCTTGAGCACAGATACGCAGTATTTT | CASSLSTDTQYF | . | . | TRBJ2-3 | TRBV11-2
TGTGCCAGCCCGCACCGGGGGGGGGCGCCCGGTCGGTATAATTCACCCCTCCACTTT | CASPHRGGAPGRYNSPLHF | . | few | TRBJ1-6 | TRBV14
TGTGCCAGCAGTCCACAGGAGGATCAGCCCCAGCATTTT | CASSPQEDQPQHF | . | . | TRBJ1-5 | TRBV6-4
TGTGCCAGCAGCAAGGCAGGGACCGCCAATCAGCCCCAGCATTTT | CASSKAGTANQPQHF | . | few | TRBJ1-5 | TRBV9
TGTGCCAGCAGATCAGAAAAACTGTTTTTT | CASRSEKLFF | . | . | TRBJ1-4 | TRBV2
TGTGCCAGCAGACCTACCGGGGACTCTTACAATGAGCAGTTCTTC | CASRPTGDSYNEQFF | . | few | TRBJ2-1 | TRBV9
TGTGCCATCAGCGAGGGACTAGCGGGGCTCCTCGGGGCAGATACGCAGTATTTT | CAISEGLAGLLGADTQYF | TRBD2 | few | TRBJ2-3 | TRBV9
TGTGCCAGTAGCCCGGGCGCGGGTAATCAGCCCCAGCATTTT | CASSPGAGNQPQHF | . | few | TRBJ1-5 | TRBV19
TGTGCCAGCAGCCCGATACTACAGCAAGAGACCCAGTACTTC | CASSPILQQETQYF | . | few | TRBJ2-5 | TRBV7-6
TGTGCCAGCAGCTCAAACCCCTACGAGCAGTACTTC | CASSSNPYEQYF | . | . | TRBJ2-7 | TRBV7-8
TGTGCCAGCAGTTGGGGCGGGGCTAAGGACACGCAGTATTTT | CASSWGGAKDTQYF | . | . | TRBJ2-3 | TRBV28
TGTGCCAGTATTAAAAACCCGGGACAGCGCACAGATACGCAGTATTTT | CASIKNPGQRTDTQYF | TRBD1 | . | TRBJ2-3 | TRBV19
TGCGCCAGCAGCGGTACGCAAGGCACTGAAGCTTTCTTT | CASSGTQGTEAFF | . | . | TRBJ1-1 | TRBV5-1
TGCGCCAGCAGCCAGCTCCCGGGGGGAGACGGTTATGGCTACACCTTC | CASSQLPGGDGYGYTF | . | many | TRBJ1-2 | TRBV4-3
TGTGCCAGCAGCGACACTATGACCCAAAAGGTCTACGAGCAGTACTTC | CASSDTMTQKVYEQYF | . | few | TRBJ2-7 | TRBV11-2
TGTGCCAGCACCCAGGGTTTCCAAGAGACCCAGTACTTC | CASTQGFQETQYF | . | . | TRBJ2-5 | TRBV5-4
TGTGCCAGCAGCCAAGACAGGGGCAATCAGCCCCAGCATTTT | CASSQDRGNQPQHF | TRBD1 | . | TRBJ1-5 | TRBV28
TGTGCCAGCAGGCTCTCCGACAATGAGCAGTTCTTC | CASRLSDNEQFF | . | few | TRBJ2-1 | TRBV11-2
TGCAGCGCCCCCGGGGTCGGCGGGGAGACCCAGTACTTC | CSAPGVGGETQYF | . | many | TRBJ2-5 | TRBV29-1
TGTGCCAGCAGTTACTCGGGGACAGGGTATTCACCCCTCCACTTT | CASSYSGTGYSPLHF | TRBD1 | . | TRBJ1-6 | TRBV6-5
TGTGCCAGCGGGACCGGCAACTATGGCTACACCTTC | CASGTGNYGYTF | . | few | TRBJ1-2 | TRBV18
TGTGCCAGCAGTTACTCGATGCGGACTAATGAAAAACTGTTTTTT | CASSYSMRTNEKLFF | . | . | TRBJ1-4 | TRBV6-5
TGTGCCAGCAGCCGGACCGGGCCGTTGGAAAAACTGTTTTTT | CASSRTGPLEKLFF | . | few | TRBJ1-4 | TRBV6-6
TGTGCCAGCAGCTTAGGATCTAGCAGTAATGAGCAGTTCTTC | CASSLGSSSNEQFF | . | . | TRBJ2-1 | TRBV11-3
TGTGCCAGCTCACCACCGGTAGGACCGAACACTGAAGCTTTCTTT | CASSPPVGPNTEAFF | . | few | TRBJ1-1 | TRBV18
TGTGCCAGCAGTGGGGGGACTAGTGGGAGCACAGATACGCAGTATTTT | CASSGGTSGSTDTQYF | TRBD2 | few | TRBJ2-3 | TRBV25-1
TGCGCCAGCAGCTTGGAGTGGGGTGAAGCTTTCTTT | CASSLEWGEAFF | . | . | TRBJ1-1 | TRBV5-1
TGCGCCAGCGGAACTTCTAGCGCCTCGAACACCGGGGAGCTGTTTTTT | CASGTSSASNTGELFF | . | many | TRBJ2-2 | TRBV5-1
TGCAGCGTTGAACAGGGTACATATGGCTACACCTTC | CSVEQGTYGYTF | . | . | TRBJ1-2 | TRBV29-1
TGTGCCAGCAGTTCGTCCCAGGGGTCCTATGGCTACACCTTC | CASSSSQGSYGYTF | . | medium-sized | TRBJ1-2 | TRBV7-2
TGTGCCAGCAGTGAAGGCCCAGGGTCCTACGAGCAGTACTTC | CASSEGPGSYEQYF | . | . | TRBJ2-7 | TRBV6-1
TGTGCCAGCAGTTTTCTCGGATCATTTCTCACAGATACGCAGTATTTT | CASSFLGSFLTDTQYF | . | . | TRBJ2-3 | TRBV27
TGTGCCAGCAAGACGGAAGACCAAGAGACCCAGTACTTC | CASKTEDQETQYF | . | . | TRBJ2-5 | TRBV7-9
TGTGCCAGCAGCTTGCAGGGGGCCGATGGCTACACCTTC | CASSLQGADGYTF | TRBD1 | . | TRBJ1-2 | TRBV5-4
TGTGCCAGCAGCGGGAAGGTGGTCTTT | CASSGKVVF | . | few | TRBJ1-1 | TRBV9
TGTGCCAGCAGCCAGTTCGGGCTTCAAGAGACCCAGTACTTC | CASSQFGLQETQYF | . | . | TRBJ2-5 | TRBV7-2
TGTGCCTACGACGGTGGGGGGTACGAGCAGTACTTC | CAYDGGGYEQYF | . | . | TRBJ2-7 | TRBV30